These 2 T cell receptor beta chains were sequenced from one sample in a study of T-cell reconstitution after alpha-beta-depleted transplantation in children. Unique molecular identifiers were used to barcode this TCRbeta library. TCRdb recomputed calls from the PCR reads with MiXCR, one row per CDR3 protein. The data show approximately 230,000 distinct CDR3 sequences, under 30% seen once. Sequenced here: PBMCs, mostly from graft donor cells, sampled 360 days after TCRalphabeta/CD19-depleted stem cell transplant. The source is a female patient aged 2-15 years who had a stem cell transplant for congenital amegakaryocytic thrombocytopenia, so the T cells may come from the graft donor.

This clonotype was detected a few times. The chain employs TRBV12-3 or TRBV12-4 and TRBJ1-1, with 7 nucleotides matching TRBD1. V shed 5 bases and J 5 bases; nucleotides not matched to a gene: 14. The CDR3 totals 16 residues. CDR3 loop: CASSPKTGKRRTEAFF. CDR3 DNA: TGTGCCAGCAGTCCTAAGACAGGGAAAAGGAGGACTGAAGCTTTCTTT.

This clonotype was observed a few times. The chain has TRBV7-9 and TRBJ1-4; 7 nucleotides match TRBD1. Germline-derived CDR1 and CDR2 are SEHNR and FQNEAQ (reference sequence). The CDR3 spans 16 residues. V lost 5 bases, J lost 7 bases, and 13 bases stayed unmatched. CDR3 bases: TGTGCCAGCAGCCCCCGACAGGGAAGGAGTGGTGAAAAACTGTTTTTT. Its protein is CASSPRQGRSGEKLFF.